The 23 T cell receptor beta chains in this list originate from one sample, sequenced in a study of early T cells in non-severe SARS-CoV-2 infection. Via MiXCR, TCRdb re-called the 5' RACE reads, giving one row per CDR3 protein. The sample holds about 110,000 distinct CDR3 sequences, about an eighth seen once. The sequenced sample was whole blood. All receptors come from an adult who was a healthcare worker with PCR-confirmed SARS-CoV-2 infection or an uninfected control (not recorded which).

The chain uses TRBV18 and TRBJ1-1; 8 nucleotides align to TRBD1. V shed 3 bases, J shed 3 bases, and the junction held 9 bases outside the gene matches. The CDR3 runs to 16 residues. CDR1 is KGHSH and CDR2 is LQKENI in the germline V gene. The CDR3 DNA follows: TGTGCCAGCTCACCCTCCGTCGGGACAGGCGACACTGAAGCTTTCTTT. Its translation: CASSPSVGTGDTEAFF.

This clonotype was seen more than once but under ten times. This chain connects TRBV11-2 to TRBJ1-1; TRBD1 aligns across 8 bases. The CDR3 is 14 amino acids. Germline CDR1 is SGHAT and CDR2 is FQNNGV. Trimming at V came to 5 bases and at J to 0 bases, leaving 2 bases not matched to a gene. DNA of the CDR3: TGTGCCAGCAGCCGGGACAGGTTGAACACTGAAGCTTTCTTT. Translated, it gives CASSRDRLNTEAFF. The full variable domain, rest sourced from reference TRBV11-2 and TRBJ1-1, is EAGVAQSPRYKIIEKRQSVAFWCNPISGHATLYWYQQILGQGPKLLIQFQNNGVVDDSQLPKDRFSAERLKGVDSTLKIQPAKLEDSAVYLCASSRDRLNTEAFFGQGTRLTVV.

This clonotype was observed a few times. The chain couples TRBV6-6 to TRBJ2-5, with D maybe TRBD2 (6 bases). Trimming cost V 7 bases and J 2 bases, with 11 bases left between them. Germline assignment: CDR1 MNHNY and CDR2 SVGAGI (reference sequence). The CDR3 is made up of 13 amino acids. CDR3 in DNA: TGTGCCAGCAAGCTAGCGTTGCAAGAGACCCAGTACTTC. Translated, it gives CASKLALQETQYF.

The sample holds a few counts of this clonotype. The J gene is TRBJ2-5, the V gene TRBV14, with 12 positions matching TRBD2. Germline V gives CDR1 SGHDN, CDR2 FVKESK. The CDR3 extends over 16 amino acids. Trimming removed 2 bases from V and 5 bases from J; junction bases left unmatched: 6. In nucleotides, the CDR3 is TGTGCCAGCAGCCAACGACTAGCGGGAGTTGGGGAGACCCAGTACTTC. Translating it yields CASSQRLAGVGETQYF.

In its sample, this clonotype was seen many times. The chain is built from TRBV21-1 and TRBJ2-1; the table gives TRBD1 as D, unverified against the DNA. TRBV21-1 is reported as a pseudogene. The CDR3 is 17 residues long. CDR3 amino acids: CASSPRGGGRSYNEQFF. The CDR3 DNA reads as TGTGCCAGCAGCCCCCGCGGGGGCGGGAGGTCCTACAATGAGCAGTTCTTC.

The chain has TRBV7-2 and TRBJ1-2; TRBD1 aligns across 10 bases. The CDR3 covers 14 residues. Looked up from germline, CDR1 is SGHTA and CDR2 is FQGNSA. With 4 bases clipped from V and 3 bases from J, the junction kept 2 bases outside the gene matches. CDR3 coding DNA: TGTGCCAGCAGCTCGGGACAGGGGTACTATGGCTACACCTTC. Protein: CASSSGQGYYGYTF.

Many counts were recorded for this clonotype. The chain combines TRBV12-3 or TRBV12-4 with TRBJ2-1; 8 nucleotides match TRBD2. The CDR3 covers 17 residues. With 5 bases clipped from V and 8 bases from J, the junction kept 17 bases outside the gene matches. CDR3 sequence: CASSIRGGRVESHEQFF. In DNA form, the CDR3 reads TGTGCCAGCAGTATCCGCGGGGGGCGGGTAGAGTCACATGAGCAGTTCTTC.

The rearrangement joins TRBV4-2 to TRBJ1-2, with unresolved D. The V and J ends lost 0 bases and 6 bases respectively, with 11 bases between them. Germline V lookup: CDR1 LGHNA, CDR2 YNFKEQ. The CDR3 has 14 amino acids. The CDR3 DNA follows: TGTGCCAGCAGCCAAGACGGCCGGCTCAATGGCTACACCTTC. Amino acids: CASSQDGRLNGYTF.

This clonotype was seen a handful of times. The chain combines TRBV4-1 with TRBJ1-2; D might be TRBD1 (5 bases). The CDR3 has 14 amino acids. CDR1 is MGHRA and CDR2 is YSYEKL in the germline V gene. Deletions cut 4 bases from V and 5 bases from J, with 14 bases between. For the CDR3, the DNA is TGCGCCAGCAGCCCCATCGACAGAGAATATGGCTACACCTTC. It yields the protein CASSPIDREYGYTF.

The table lists this clonotype with a few counts. This chain uses TRBV12-3 or TRBV12-4 with TRBJ1-2, with TRBD1 matching 9 bases. The V gene end was trimmed by 4 bases and the J gene end by 5 bases; junction bases not matched to a gene: 14. This CDR3 has 17 residues. The CDR3: CASSYLQGAIRGYGYTF. The CDR3 DNA reads as TGTGCCAGCAGTTACCTACAGGGGGCGATTCGTGGGTATGGCTACACCTTC.

There are many counts of this clonotype. The CDR3 is CASRQTRNTEAFF. CDR3 nucleotides: TGTGCCAGCAGACAGACACGGAACACTGAAGCTTTCTTT. The chain joins TRBV6-6 to TRBJ1-1; D is ambiguous. The length of the CDR3 is 13 residues. The V end lost 6 bases, the J end lost 1 base, and 9 bases lay between the germline ends. Germline V gene data show CDR1 as MNHNY and CDR2 as SVGAGI (reference sequence).

The V call is TRBV12-5, the J call TRBJ1-2; no definite D call. The CDR3 is 16 amino acids. Germline CDR1 is LGHNT and CDR2 is FRNRAP. Trimming took 3 bases from V and 4 from J, leaving 18 bases between them. The CDR3 region is CASGLNPKDGFYGYTF. The CDR3, as DNA: TGTGCTAGTGGTTTAAACCCGAAGGACGGATTCTATGGCTACACCTTC.

V usage is TRBV7-9 and J usage is TRBJ1-2; D gene unclear. The V end lost 5 bases, the J end lost 3 bases, and 10 bases lay between the germline ends. Germline V lookup: CDR1 SEHNR, CDR2 FQNEAQ (reference sequence). This CDR3 region has 13 residues. CDR3: CASSLGMDYGYTF. The CDR3 bases are TGTGCCAGCAGCCTAGGGATGGACTATGGCTACACCTTC.

This clonotype was seen a few times. This sequence joins TRBV28 and TRBJ2-7; possibly TRBD2 for D (7 bases). Germline loops: CDR1 MDHEN, CDR2 SYDVKM. The V end was cut by 3 bases, the J end by 5 bases, with 17 bases between. CDR3 length: 15 residues. The CDR3 DNA reads as TGTGCCAGCAGTTTTTGGGGCGGGGGCGGCCACGAGCAGTACTTC. It translates to CASSFWGGGGHEQYF.

This clonotype was seen repeatedly, ten times or more. The DNA of the CDR3 is TGTGCCAGCAGCCAGGCCTCAAATAGCGGGAGACGCTATGAGCAGTTCTTC. Its protein is CASSQASNSGRRYEQFF. The chain is built from TRBV14 and TRBJ2-1; 9 bases fit TRBD2. The length of the CDR3 is 17 residues. The V segment lost 3 bases and the J segment 8 bases; nucleotides outside the gene matches: 14. Germline CDR1 SGHDN, CDR2 FVKESK.

This clonotype was counted many times. The chain links TRBV20-1 to TRBJ1-1; D uncertain. V shed 1 base and J shed 3 bases, with 15 bases lying between them. Germline-derived CDR1 and CDR2 are DFQATT and SNEGSKA (reference sequence). The CDR3 is made up of 15 amino acids. The CDR3 nucleotides are TGCAGTGCTAGAGCCGCCGGTCTAAGGGACACTGAAGCTTTCTTT. It is translated as CSARAAGLRDTEAFF.

The chain recombines TRBV4-2 with TRBJ2-1, with 14 bases matching TRBD2. CDR3 length: 17 residues. Germline V gene lookup returns CDR1 LGHNA and CDR2 YNFKEQ. Trimming cost V 4 bases and J 8 bases; bases outside gene matches: 10. The CDR3 DNA follows: TGTGCCAGCAGCCGCAGACTAGCGGGAGGGGCGGGGGATGAGCAGTTCTTC. Translating gives CASSRRLAGGAGDEQFF.

This clonotype was detected only a few times. The chain joins TRBV12-3 or TRBV12-4 to TRBJ2-7; 7 positions match TRBD2. After removal of 8 bases from V and 4 bases from J, the junction contained 11 bases not matched to a gene. CDR3 size: 14 residues. The CDR3 coding sequence is TGTGCCAGCTCGGGGGACTACCACCCGTACGAGCAGTACTTC. It yields the protein CASSGDYHPYEQYF.

This sequence joins TRBV28 and TRBJ2-1, with 7 nucleotides matching TRBD2. Unmatched junction bases numbered 10, after V lost 6 bases and J lost 5 bases. The CDR3 has 15 residues. Germline V CDR1 and CDR2: MDHEN, SYDVKM. CDR3 DNA sequence: TGTGCCAGCAGCCCGCCCGGGGGGTCCCACAATGAGCAGTTCTTC. Translated: CASSPPGGSHNEQFF.

This chain joins TRBV11-2 and TRBJ2-1; 7 bases line up with TRBD1. Germline CDR1 SGHAT, CDR2 FQNNGV. This CDR3 contains 15 residues. The J segment lost 5 bases and the V segment lost 3 bases, leaving 7 bases of the junction unmatched. In DNA, the CDR3 is TGTGCCAGCAGCTTCGTAGGGGGCCGGGACAATGAGCAGTTCTTC. As protein: CASSFVGGRDNEQFF.

This clonotype has more than one count but fewer than ten. DNA of the CDR3: TGTGCCAGCAGTTTAATACCCCACCTAGGGGGGGACACTGAAGCTTTCTTT. Residues: CASSLIPHLGGDTEAFF. V and J are TRBV28 and TRBJ1-1; D possibly corresponds to TRBD1 (6 bases). Trimming took 2 bases from V and 3 from J, leaving 19 bases between them. The germline V gene has CDR1 MDHEN and CDR2 SYDVKM. This CDR3 has 17 amino acids.

This clonotype was counted only a few times. The CDR3 protein is CASSKTGGASNQPQHF. CDR3 nucleotide sequence: TGTGCCAGCAGCAAAACAGGGGGCGCAAGCAATCAGCCCCAGCATTTT. The V gene is TRBV12-3 or TRBV12-4, the J gene TRBJ1-5; 9 bases are shared with TRBD1. The CDR3 is 16 residues long. Trimming took 6 bases from V and 1 from J; bases not matched to a gene: 7.

This clonotype was counted at least ten times. The chain combines TRBV20-1 with TRBJ1-4; D gene ambiguous. Between the trimmed V and J ends, which lost 1 base and 4 bases, there was a span of 13 bases. Germline CDR1 and CDR2: DFQATT and SNEGSKA (reference sequence). The CDR3 loop spans 15 amino acids. The CDR3 nucleotides read TGCAGTGCTAGAGGGCCGCGGGCGCTTAATGAAAAACTGTTTTTT. It translates to CSARGPRALNEKLFF.